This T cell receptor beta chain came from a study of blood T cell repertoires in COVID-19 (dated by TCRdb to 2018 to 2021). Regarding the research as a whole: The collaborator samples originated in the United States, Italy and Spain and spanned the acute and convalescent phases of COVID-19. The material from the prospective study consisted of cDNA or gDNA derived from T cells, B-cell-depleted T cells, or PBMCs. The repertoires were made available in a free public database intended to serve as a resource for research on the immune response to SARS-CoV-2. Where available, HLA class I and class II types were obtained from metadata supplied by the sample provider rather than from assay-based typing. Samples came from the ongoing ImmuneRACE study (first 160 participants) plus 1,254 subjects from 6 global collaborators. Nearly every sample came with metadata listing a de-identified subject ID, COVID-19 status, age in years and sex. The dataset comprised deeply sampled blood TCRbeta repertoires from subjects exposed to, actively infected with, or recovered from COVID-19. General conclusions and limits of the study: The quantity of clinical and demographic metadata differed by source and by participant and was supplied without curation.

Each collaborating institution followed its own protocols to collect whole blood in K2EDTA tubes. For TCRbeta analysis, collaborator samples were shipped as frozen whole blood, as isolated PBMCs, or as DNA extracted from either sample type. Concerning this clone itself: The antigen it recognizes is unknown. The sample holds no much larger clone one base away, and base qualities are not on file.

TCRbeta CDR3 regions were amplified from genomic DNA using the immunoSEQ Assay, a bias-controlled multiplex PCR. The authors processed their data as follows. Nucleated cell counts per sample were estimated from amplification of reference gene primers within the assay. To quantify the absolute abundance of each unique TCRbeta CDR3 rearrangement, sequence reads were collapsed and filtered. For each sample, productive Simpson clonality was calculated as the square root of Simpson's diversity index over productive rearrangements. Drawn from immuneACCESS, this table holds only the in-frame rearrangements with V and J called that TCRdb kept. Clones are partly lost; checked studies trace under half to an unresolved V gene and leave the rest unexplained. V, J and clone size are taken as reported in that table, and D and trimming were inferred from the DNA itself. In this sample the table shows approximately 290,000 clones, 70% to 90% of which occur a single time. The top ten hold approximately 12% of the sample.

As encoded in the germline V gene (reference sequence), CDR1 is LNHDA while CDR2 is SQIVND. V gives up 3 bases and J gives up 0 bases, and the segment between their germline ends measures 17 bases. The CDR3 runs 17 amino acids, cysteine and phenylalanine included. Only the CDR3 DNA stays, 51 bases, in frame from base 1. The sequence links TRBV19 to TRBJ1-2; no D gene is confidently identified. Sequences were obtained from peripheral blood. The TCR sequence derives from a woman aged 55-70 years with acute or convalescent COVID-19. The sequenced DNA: TGTGCCAGTAGTATGTTGTCCCCAGGCAGACCTAACTATGGCTACACCTTC. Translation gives CASSMLSPGRPNYGYTF.